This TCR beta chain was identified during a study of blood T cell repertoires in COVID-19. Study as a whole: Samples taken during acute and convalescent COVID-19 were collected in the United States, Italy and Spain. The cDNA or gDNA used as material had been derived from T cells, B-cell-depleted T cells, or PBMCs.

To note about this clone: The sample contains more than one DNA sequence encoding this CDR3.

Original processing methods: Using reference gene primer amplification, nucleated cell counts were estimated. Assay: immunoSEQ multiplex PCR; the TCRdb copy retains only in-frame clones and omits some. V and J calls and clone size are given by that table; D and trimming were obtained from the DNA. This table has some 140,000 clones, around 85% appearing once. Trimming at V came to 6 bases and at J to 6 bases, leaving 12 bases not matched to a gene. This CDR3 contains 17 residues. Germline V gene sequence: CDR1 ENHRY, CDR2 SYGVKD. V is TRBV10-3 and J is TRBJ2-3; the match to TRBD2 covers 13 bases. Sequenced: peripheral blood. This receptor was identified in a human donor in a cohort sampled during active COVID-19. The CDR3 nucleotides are TGTGCCATCAGGCCGGGACTAGCGGGACCCGTGTCCGATACGCAGTATTTT. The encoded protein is CAIRPGLAGPVSDTQYF.